Presented here are 26 T cell receptor beta chains from one specimen sequenced in a study of tumor and adjacent non-tumor tissue in lung cancer. Three rounds of nested PCR, following a modified ARM-PCR protocol, produced the TCRbeta library. TCRdb analysed the multiplex PCR reads with MiXCR anew, one entry per CDR3 protein. The data hold 100,000 or so distinct CDR3 sequences, with about 60% observed a single time. No cell sorting was done before RNA was extracted from the tissue. This non-tumor lung sample came from over 3 cm beyond the tumor edge. Material for sequencing was distant non-tumor lung tissue. The receptors were gathered from a man younger than 45 with non-small cell lung cancer.

As for this clonotype: Compared with germline, one end of the junction differs, possibly owing to a read error. The J gene is TRBJ2-3, the V gene TRBV11-2; 9 nucleotides align to TRBD1. Germline CDR1 is SGHAT and CDR2 is FQNNGV. CDR3 size: 15 residues. Written as DNA, the CDR3 is TGTGCCAGCAGCCAACAACAGGGGGCCACAGATGCGCAGTATTTT. Protein product: CASSQQQGATDAQYF.

There are a few counts of this clonotype. This may come from a read error, since a much larger clone is one base off. The gene calls are TRBV6-1 and TRBJ2-7; a possible D gene is TRBD1 (5 bases). CDR1 is MNHNS and CDR2 is SASEGT in the germline V gene. There are 13 residues in the CDR3. This CDR3 is CASSKTVSCEQYF. CDR3 DNA sequence: TGTGCCAGCAGTAAGACAGTCTCCTGCGAGCAGTACTTC.

Notes on this clonotype: The CDR3 end shows no conserved phenylalanine or tryptophan, and so a read error is likely. The chain links TRBV29-1 to TRBJ2-7; weak D call: TRBD1 (6 bases). Germline V lookup: CDR1 SQVTM, CDR2 ANQGSEA. The CDR3 runs to 15 residues. The CDR3 DNA is TGCAGCGTTGAAGAGTGGGGGCCGAGCTCCCACGAGCAGTACCTC. This codes for CSVEEWGPSSHEQYL.

The chain joins TRBV5-1 to TRBJ1-2; the match to TRBD1 covers 7 bases. The J segment lost 0 bases and the V segment lost 0 bases, leaving 2 bases of the junction unmatched. This CDR3 region has 15 residues. The V gene's germline CDR1 is SGHRS and CDR2 YFSETQ. CDR3 coding DNA: TGCGCCAGCAGCTTGGCCGGGACAGCTAACTATGGCTACACCTTC. It specifies CASSLAGTANYGYTF.

This clonotype was seen a few times. The rearrangement joins TRBV20-1 to TRBJ1-5; D might be TRBD1 (5 bases). This CDR3 is 14 amino acids long. Trimming cost V 5 bases and J 4 bases, with 15 bases left between them. The germline CDR1 and CDR2 sequences are DFQATT and SNEGSKA (reference sequence). In nucleotides, the CDR3 is TGCAGTGCTTCCCAAGGGGCAGGGAATCAGCCCCAGCATTTT. It specifies CSASQGAGNQPQHF.

The chain links TRBV2 to TRBJ2-3, with TRBD1 matching 8 bases. V lost 9 bases and J lost 4; bases outside the gene matches: 12. The CDR3 extends over 15 amino acids. Per the germline V gene, CDR1 is SNHLY and CDR2 is FYNNEI. The CDR3: CASRHGQGRADTQYF. CDR3 DNA sequence: TGTGCCAGTAGACACGGACAGGGAAGGGCAGATACGCAGTATTTT.

Worth noting for this clonotype: An end of the junction differs from the germline gene, which may be a read error. V and J are TRBV11-2 and TRBJ2-2; D is possibly TRBD1 (5 bases). CDR1 is SGHAT and CDR2 is FQNNGV in the germline V gene. The CDR3 is 14 residues long. CDR3 sequence reads: CASSLTVGAGELFF. The CDR3 DNA is TGTGCCAGCAGCTTGACAGTGGGCGCCGGCGAGCTGTTTTTT. The whole variable domain, remainder taken from reference TRBV11-2 and TRBJ2-2, is EAGVAQSPRYKIIEKRQSVAFWCNPISGHATLYWYQQILGQGPKLLIQFQNNGVVDDSQLPKDRFSAERLKGVDSTLKIQPAKLEDSAVYLCASSLTVGAGELFFGEGSRLTVL.

In its sample, this clonotype was seen once. This may arise from a read error, as a much more abundant clone is one base away. The V gene is TRBV10-3, the J gene TRBJ1-5; D is unresolved. Trimming took 7 bases from V and 4 from J, leaving 11 bases between them. Germline CDR1 ENHRY, CDR2 SYGVKD. This CDR3 has 13 residues. CDR3: CAIKAAENQPQHF. DNA of the CDR3: TGTGCCATCAAAGCGGCAGAAAATCAGCCCCAGCATTTT.

Details on this clonotype: A much larger clone differs from this one at a single base, so this may be a read error. This sequence joins TRBV12-3 or TRBV12-4 and TRBJ1-5; D remains ambiguous. The CDR3 length is 13 residues. The CDR3: CACSPQRHQPQHF. CDR3 sequence (DNA): TGTGCCTGCAGTCCACAGAGGCATCAGCCCCAGCATTTT.

The chain's CDR3 is CASSYPLTGGRSHEQYF. DNA for the CDR3: TGTGCCAGCAGTTACCCCCTCACAGGCGGGAGATCCCATGAGCAGTACTTC. V gene TRBV6-2 or TRBV6-3 combines with J gene TRBJ2-7; 7 bases align to TRBD2. J gave up 7 bases and V 2 bases, and 17 bases lay outside the gene matches. The CDR3 sequence is 17 residues long. Germline loops: CDR1 MNHEY, CDR2 SVGEGT.

This sequence joins TRBV20-1 and TRBJ2-7; 8 nucleotides agree with TRBD2. Germline trimming cut 4 bases from V and 3 bases from J; bases unmatched to any gene: 8. The length of the CDR3 is 14 residues. The germline gives CDR1 DFQATT, CDR2 SNEGSKA (reference sequence). This chain's CDR3 is CSANTGTSGYEQYF. In DNA, the CDR3 is TGCAGTGCTAATACCGGGACTAGTGGCTACGAGCAGTACTTC.

The V and J genes are TRBV7-9 and TRBJ2-3; tentatively, D is TRBD2 (6 bases). The CDR3 has 15 amino acids. The germline CDR1 and CDR2 sequences are SEHNR and FQNEAQ (reference sequence). The ends were cut back, 0 bases at V and 9 bases at J, with 16 bases in the middle. The CDR3 region is CASSLALAGRQTQYF. The CDR3 DNA is TGTGCCAGCAGCTTAGCGCTCGCGGGGCGGCAAACGCAGTATTTT.

This sequence joins TRBV11-2 and TRBJ2-5; TRBD2 is a possible D gene (6 bases). Germline loops: CDR1 SGHAT, CDR2 FQNNGV. The V end was cut by 10 bases, the J end by 7 bases, with 25 bases between. CDR3 length equals 15 residues. CDR3 sequence (DNA): TGTGCCAATTCCCTTTCTATGGGGGGACGAGGGACCCAGTACTTC. The encoded protein is CANSLSMGGRGTQYF.

The V gene is TRBV7-9, the J gene TRBJ2-7, with D perhaps being TRBD1 or TRBD2 (5 bases each). This CDR3 has 14 residues. Germline-derived CDR1 and CDR2 are SEHNR and FQNEAQ (reference sequence). Trimming took off 5 bases at V and 6 bases at J, with 17 bases between the two ends. The CDR3 DNA follows: TGTGCCAGCAGCCCCGGGGCAGGGATGCGCGAGCAGTACTTC. Translated, it gives CASSPGAGMREQYF.

As for this clonotype: Given a much more abundant clone one base away, this may be a read error. The chain links TRBV6-5 to TRBJ2-2, with 7 positions matching TRBD2. CDR1 MNHEY and CDR2 SVGAGI come from the germline V gene. The CDR3 is 14 amino acids. CDR3 nucleotides: TGTGCCAGCAGTTACCAGGACCCCGCGGGGGAGCTGTTATTT. Translation: CASSYQDPAGELLF.

As for this clonotype: An end of the junction does not agree with germline; a read error may underlie this. V and J are TRBV6-2 or TRBV6-3 and TRBJ2-2; the D gene could be TRBD1 or TRBD2 (5 bases each). The CDR3 totals 17 residues. In germline, CDR1 is MNHEY, CDR2 SVGEGT. CDR3 amino acids: CVSSYLLGDPGTGELFF. CDR3 nucleotides: TGTGTCAGCAGTTACCTTCTAGGGGACCCGGGTACCGGGGAGCTGTTTTTT.

This rearrangement joins TRBV11-1 to TRBJ1-6; D not resolved. CDR3 length: 13 amino acids. The V and J ends lost 5 bases and 16 bases respectively, with 18 bases between them. The germline V gene has CDR1 SGHAT and CDR2 FQDESV (reference sequence). CDR3 region: CASSQDINSRLHF. The CDR3 nucleotides are TGTGCCAGCAGCCAGGATATTAATTCACGTCTCCACTTT.

This clonotype was counted ten times or more. This sequence joins TRBV6-6 and TRBJ2-7; 7 nucleotides match TRBD1. Germline CDR1 reads MNHNY; CDR2 reads SVGAGI (reference sequence). CDR3 length: 13 residues. V was pared by 4 bases and J by 4 bases, with 4 bases of the junction left unmatched. The CDR3 protein is CASSSTGAYEQYF. DNA for the CDR3: TGTGCCAGCAGTTCTACAGGGGCGTACGAGCAGTACTTC.

This chain connects TRBV20-1 to TRBJ2-7; unclear D gene. The CDR3 sequence is 14 residues long. Germline V gene lookup returns CDR1 DFQATT and CDR2 SNEGSKA (reference sequence). V lost 4 bases to trimming and J lost 3 bases, with 16 bases between them. In nucleotides, the CDR3 is TGCAGTGCTAAGCTTGCGAGAGTTGACTACGAGCAGTACTTC. This sequence encodes CSAKLARVDYEQYF.

Comments on this clonotype: This may be a read error, as it is one base from a much larger clone. V gene TRBV4-1 combines with J gene TRBJ1-2, with no clear D. Germline CDR1 and CDR2: MGHRA and YSYEKL. The V and J ends lost 2 bases and 2 bases respectively, with 12 bases between them. This CDR3 region has 15 residues. CDR3 sequence: CASSQTYTQNYGYTF. In nucleotides, the CDR3 is TGCGCCAGCAGCCAAACATACACCCAGAACTATGGCTACACCTTC.

A note on this clonotype: A much bigger clone sits one base away, suggesting this may be a read error. The rearrangement links TRBV6-5 to TRBJ2-7; a possible D gene is TRBD1 (6 bases). Germline V CDR1 and CDR2: MNHEY, SVGAGI. The CDR3 consists of 15 residues. V lost 5 bases and J lost 4, with 18 bases in between. In nucleotides, the CDR3 is TGTGCCAGCAGTGGCCGGGACAAGGGGAGATACGAGCAGTACTTC. Its translation is CASSGRDKGRYEQYF.

Points on this clonotype: Compared with germline, one end of the junction differs, possibly owing to a read error. The chain recombines TRBV20-1 with TRBJ2-1; 9 bases are shared with TRBD2. CDR1 DFQATT and CDR2 SNEGSKA come from the germline V gene (reference sequence). The CDR3 has 15 residues. The CDR3 loop is CSTRDPSGRRNEQFF. In DNA form, the CDR3 reads TGCAGTACTAGGGATCCCAGCGGGAGGAGGAATGAGCAGTTCTTC.

This clonotype was counted once. At one end the junction does not follow the germline gene, possibly because of a read error. The chain employs TRBV11-3 and TRBJ1-2, with 7 nucleotides matching TRBD1. This CDR3 is built from 14 residues. Germline loops: CDR1 SGHNT, CDR2 YENEEA. In DNA form, the CDR3 reads TGTTCCAGCAGCGCGGGACAGACGAACTATGGCCACACCTTC. Translation: CSSSAGQTNYGHTF.

The chain combines TRBV7-2 with TRBJ2-7, with D possibly matching TRBD2 (5 bases). Germline CDR1 reads SGHTA; CDR2 reads FQGNSA. The CDR3 is 16 residues long. Trimming took 0 bases from V and 0 from J, leaving 12 bases between them. The CDR3 spells CASSLAGIGSSYEQYF. CDR3 nucleotide sequence: TGTGCCAGCAGCTTAGCAGGGATAGGGAGCTCCTACGAGCAGTACTTC.

Comments on this clonotype: One end of the junction does not line up with germline, which may come from a read error. This chain's CDR3 is CGAREAVTRKNIQYF. The CDR3 DNA reads TGCGGTGCTAGAGAAGCGGTAACTCGCAAAAACATTCAGTACTTC. The chain couples TRBV20-1 to TRBJ2-4, with D possibly matching TRBD2 (5 bases). Germline V gene data show CDR1 as DFQATT and CDR2 as SNEGSKA (reference sequence). This CDR3 contains 15 residues.

On this clonotype itself: Possible read error: a much larger clone is one base away. This chain links TRBV20-1 with TRBJ2-7, with 8 bases aligning to TRBD1. The V gene end was trimmed by 3 bases and the J gene end by 0 bases; junction bases not matched to a gene: 13. The CDR3 contains 17 residues. Germline V lookup: CDR1 DFQATT, CDR2 SNEGSKA (reference sequence). The CDR3 nucleotides are TGCAGTGCTAGGGAACCCGGGACAGGTGTAAGCTCCTACGAGCAGTACTTC. This translates into CSAREPGTGVSSYEQYF.